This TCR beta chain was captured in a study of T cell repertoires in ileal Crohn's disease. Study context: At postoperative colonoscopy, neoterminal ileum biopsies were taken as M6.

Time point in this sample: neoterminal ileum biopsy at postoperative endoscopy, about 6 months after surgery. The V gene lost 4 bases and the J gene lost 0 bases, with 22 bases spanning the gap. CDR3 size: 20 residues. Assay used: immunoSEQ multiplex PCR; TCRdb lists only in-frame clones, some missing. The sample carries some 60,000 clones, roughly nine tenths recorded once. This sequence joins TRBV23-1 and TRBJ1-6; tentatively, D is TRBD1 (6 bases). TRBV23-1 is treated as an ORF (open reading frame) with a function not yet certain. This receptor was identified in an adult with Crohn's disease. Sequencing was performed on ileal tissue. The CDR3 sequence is CASSPPRGAGWGSYNSPLHF. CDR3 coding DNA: TGCGCCAGCAGTCCCCCCCGGGGGGCAGGTTGGGGCTCCTATAATTCACCCCTCCACTTT.